This passage covers 21 T cell receptor beta chains from one sample sequenced in a study of beta chain features in type 1 diabetes. Expressed TCRB transcripts were sequenced because the entire RNA isolate underwent reverse transcription. Assay used: immunoSEQ multiplex PCR; TCRdb lists only in-frame clones, some missing. The top ten hold 0.53% of the sample, which has more than 100,000 clones, around 30% seen once. Whole-study findings and limits: Shorter TCRB CDR3s, moderately but significantly so, were found in Type 1 diabetes patients in all four CD4+ subsets.

These receptors lack a known antigen. Sequencing was carried out using central memory CD4+ T cells from blood. The receptors derive from a woman in her late teens or twenties with type 1 diabetes.

There are a few counts of this clone. V usage is TRBV7-2 and J usage is TRBJ2-7, with TRBD1 matching over 7 bases. V lost 5 bases to trimming and J lost 6 bases; unmatched junction nucleotides: 7. The CDR3 is 13 amino acids. The germline CDR1 and CDR2 sequences are SGHTA and FQGNSA. The CDR3 bases are TGTGCCAGCAGCACCGACAGGGTTCGCGAGCAGTACGTC. As protein: CASSTDRVREQYV.

This clone has more than one count but fewer than ten. The V and J genes are TRBV6-1 and TRBJ2-7; TRBD1 matches at 10 bases. The junction had 5 bases not matched to a gene; V was cut back by 6 bases and J by 3 bases. CDR1 MNHNS and CDR2 SASEGT come from the germline V gene. CDR3 length: 14 residues. In DNA form, the CDR3 reads TGTGCCAGCAGAACAGGACAGGGGGGCTACGAGCAGTACGTC. Its protein is CASRTGQGGYEQYV.

In this sample, this clone turned up a few times. The chain recombines TRBV2 with TRBJ2-1, with 9 bases aligning to TRBD2. The CDR3 length is 16 residues. Germline V gives CDR1 SNHLY, CDR2 FYNNEI. Unmatched junction bases numbered 9, after V lost 6 bases and J lost 3 bases. The CDR3 nucleotides read TGTGCCAGCAGATCACTTCTAGCGGGAATCTACAATGAGCAGTTCTTC. Its protein product is CASRSLLAGIYNEQFF.

The rearrangement links TRBV11-3 to TRBJ2-3; D uncertain. The CDR3 length is 14 residues. V gave up 2 bases and J gave up 8 bases, with 14 bases separating them. Germline V gene sequence: CDR1 SGHNT, CDR2 YENEEA. This chain's CDR3 is CASSLNVGPGTQYF. In nucleotides, the CDR3 is TGTGCCAGCAGCTTAAACGTTGGTCCCGGTACGCAGTATTTT. Full variable domain (rest looked up from reference TRBV11-3 and TRBJ2-3): EAGVVQSPRYKIIEKKQPVAFWCNPISGHNTLYWYLQNLGQGPELLIRYENEEAVDDSQLPKDRFSAERLKGVDSTLKIQPAELGDSAVYLCASSLNVGPGTQYFGPGTRLTVL.

This sequence joins TRBV6-6 and TRBJ2-1, with D possibly being TRBD2 (5 bases). This CDR3 contains 15 residues. Trimming took 6 bases from V and 4 from J, leaving 16 bases between them. Germline lookup yields CDR1 MNHNY and CDR2 SVGAGI (reference sequence). CDR3 sequence reads: CASRKDQPGYNEQFF. The DNA of the CDR3 is TGTGCCAGCAGGAAGGACCAGCCGGGATACAATGAGCAGTTCTTC.

This clone was seen only a few times. V is TRBV5-6 and J is TRBJ2-4, with 8 positions matching TRBD1. The junction had 2 bases not matched to a gene; V was cut back by 5 bases and J by 1 base. Germline loops: CDR1 SGHDT, CDR2 YYEEEE. This CDR3 is 14 amino acids long. The CDR3 region is CASSWDRAKNIQYF. CDR3 sequence (DNA): TGTGCCAGCAGTTGGGACAGGGCCAAAAACATTCAGTACTTC.

The table lists this clone with a few counts. V is TRBV6-6 and J is TRBJ1-2, with 7 positions matching TRBD1. Trimming took 6 bases from V and 0 from J; bases not matched to a gene: 7. Germline CDR1 reads MNHNY; CDR2 reads SVGAGI (reference sequence). This CDR3 is 15 amino acids long. DNA of the CDR3: TGTGCCAGCAGAATATACAGGGGCCCTAACTATGGCTACACCTTC. It specifies CASRIYRGPNYGYTF.

This chain joins TRBV14 and TRBJ2-1; 9 bases line up with TRBD2. J lost 9 bases, V lost 1 base, and 7 bases had no gene match. CDR3 length equals 15 residues. The germline gives CDR1 SGHDN, CDR2 FVKESK. The CDR3 here is CASSQGAGGLFEQFF. The CDR3 nucleotides read TGTGCCAGCAGCCAAGGTGCGGGAGGGCTTTTTGAGCAGTTCTTC.

This rearrangement joins TRBV30 to TRBJ2-2; possible D gene TRBD2, 6 bases. The germline CDR1 and CDR2 sequences are GTSNPN and SVGIG (reference sequence). V dropped 2 bases and J dropped 5 bases, with 6 bases sitting between them. CDR3 length: 12 residues. The CDR3 DNA reads TGTGCCTGGAGTAGCGGGACCGGGGAGCTGTTTTTT. It translates to CAWSSGTGELFF.

The chain joins TRBV18 to TRBJ2-2; 10 bases match TRBD2. CDR3 length: 18 amino acids. With V trimmed by 1 base and J by 5 bases, 10 bases remained unmatched. Germline-derived CDR1 and CDR2 are KGHSH and LQKENI. In DNA, the CDR3 is TGTGCCAGCTCACCACTAGCGGGAGGACGGGTCGGTACCGGGGAGCTGTTTTTT. Translated, it gives CASSPLAGGRVGTGELFF.

This chain links TRBV25-1 with TRBJ2-1; 11 bases align to TRBD2. Germline V gene data show CDR1 as MGHDK and CDR2 as SYGVNS. The length of the CDR3 is 16 residues. V shed 2 bases, J shed 5 bases, and the junction held 5 bases outside the gene matches. The CDR3 protein is CASSEPGTSGHNEQFF. CDR3 in DNA: TGTGCCAGCAGTGAACCCGGGACTAGCGGACACAATGAGCAGTTCTTC.

This clone appeared a few times. The chain uses TRBV7-8 and TRBJ2-5, with 7 bases matching TRBD1. This CDR3 region has 13 residues. Germline assignment: CDR1 SGHVS and CDR2 FQNEAQ. V lost 5 bases to trimming and J lost 4 bases; unmatched junction nucleotides: 4. The DNA for the CDR3 is TGTGCCAGCAGCCCAGACAGGGTAGAGACCCAGTACTTC. Its protein product is CASSPDRVETQYF.

This clone was counted between two and nine times. The chain joins TRBV25-1 to TRBJ2-2; D may be TRBD1 (5 bases). The CDR3 is 14 residues long. Germline V gene lookup returns CDR1 MGHDK and CDR2 SYGVNS. Trimming pared 2 bases from V and 7 bases from J, leaving 11 bases between. CDR3 DNA: TGTGCCAGCAGTGAACCCAGGGCCATCGGGGAGCTGTTTTTT. It is translated as CASSEPRAIGELFF.

There are a few counts of this clone. The chain uses TRBV25-1 and TRBJ2-3; 11 nucleotides align to TRBD1. The CDR3 spans 16 residues. After removal of 3 bases from V and 2 bases from J, the junction contained 4 bases not matched to a gene. CDR1 is MGHDK, CDR2 SYGVNS, per germline. The CDR3 sequence is CASSEGTGGATDTQYF. The CDR3 DNA reads as TGTGCCAGCAGTGAGGGGACAGGGGGAGCCACAGATACGCAGTATTTT.

This clone was observed a handful of times. This chain connects TRBV2 to TRBJ1-5; 9 nucleotides agree with TRBD1. The length of the CDR3 is 14 residues. Trimming at V came to 4 bases and at J to 7 bases, leaving 5 bases not matched to a gene. Germline CDR1 SNHLY, CDR2 FYNNEI. Here the CDR3 reads CASSGTGEGQPQHF. As DNA, the CDR3 is TGTGCCAGCAGTGGGACAGGGGAAGGACAGCCCCAGCATTTT.

A few counts support this clone. J is TRBJ2-3 and V is TRBV5-4, with TRBD2 matching 10 bases. The CDR3 contains 18 residues. V shed 4 bases and J 0 bases; nucleotides not matched to a gene: 11. The germline CDR1 and CDR2 sequences are SGHNT and YYREEE (reference sequence). CDR3 DNA: TGTGCCAGCAGCCCGAATTCATGGACTAGCGGTAGCACAGATACGCAGTATTTT. It yields the protein CASSPNSWTSGSTDTQYF.

The sample holds a few counts of this clone. This chain joins TRBV7-8 and TRBJ2-1; 10 bases fit TRBD2. V was pared by 5 bases and J by 4 bases, with 11 bases of the junction left unmatched. This CDR3 spans 17 amino acids. Germline CDR1 SGHVS, CDR2 FQNEAQ. This chain's CDR3 is CASSLLGGAGGYNEQFF. CDR3 DNA sequence: TGTGCCAGCAGCCTCTTGGGGGGAGCGGGAGGGTACAATGAGCAGTTCTTC.

V and J are TRBV7-2 and TRBJ2-3; TRBD2 is a possible D gene (5 bases). The CDR3 spans 15 residues. CDR1 and CDR2 (germline): SGHTA, FQGNSA. Trimming removed 1 base from V and 5 bases from J, with 13 bases in between. This CDR3 is CASSLDSEAGDTQYF. The CDR3 DNA follows: TGTGCCAGCAGCTTAGATAGTGAGGCGGGAGATACGCAGTATTTT.

The rearrangement links TRBV27 to TRBJ2-1; 8 bases match TRBD2. CDR1 and CDR2 (germline): MNHEY, SMNVEV (reference sequence). Losses at the gene ends were 5 bases for V and 10 bases for J; bases not matched to a gene: 13. This CDR3 has 15 amino acids. The CDR3 sequence is CASSPRPGTSSEQFF. CDR3 nucleotides: TGTGCCAGCAGTCCCCGTCCCGGGACTAGTTCAGAGCAGTTCTTC.

This clone was found a few times. The chain has TRBV18 and TRBJ2-5, with D tentatively TRBD1 (5 bases). V was cut by 1 base and J by 4 bases, with 7 bases left in between. The CDR3 is made up of 13 amino acids. The germline V gene encodes CDR1 KGHSH and CDR2 LQKENI. The CDR3 region is CASSPQRGETQYF. CDR3 in DNA: TGTGCCAGCTCACCACAAAGGGGAGAGACCCAGTACTTC.

This clone showed up just a few times. The chain carries TRBV5-1 and TRBJ2-1; 8 positions match TRBD1. Looked up from germline, CDR1 is SGHRS and CDR2 is YFSETQ. V dropped 0 bases and J dropped 12; count of bases not matched to a gene: 8. The CDR3 has 14 amino acids. The CDR3: CASSLATGQGRQFF. DNA for the CDR3: TGCGCCAGCAGCTTGGCCACTGGACAGGGACGGCAGTTCTTC.